Below, one T cell receptor beta chain is given with its context. Its antigen is unknown. Base qualities are not recorded, but no much larger clone differs from it by a single base. The data originate from a study of blood T cell repertoires in COVID-19 (dated by TCRdb to 2018 to 2021). Some background on the complete study: Collaborator samples came from the United States, Italy and Spain and covered acute and convalescent phases of COVID-19. Sample metadata almost always included a de-identified subject ID, COVID-19 status, age in years and sex. The material from the prospective study consisted of cDNA or gDNA derived from T cells, B-cell-depleted T cells, or PBMCs. Where HLA class I and class II types were available, the types were taken from metadata supplied by the sample provider, not from assay-based typing. The samples were drawn from two sources: the first 160 participants of the ongoing ImmuneRACE study, and 1,254 subjects contributed by 6 global collaborators. The dataset comprised deeply sampled blood TCRbeta repertoires from subjects exposed to, actively infected with, or recovered from COVID-19. The repertoires were made available in a free public database intended to serve as a resource for research on the immune response to SARS-CoV-2. Points the paper makes about the study in general: Clinical and demographic metadata were provided uncurated, with the amount varying by source and participant.

TCRbeta CDR3 regions were amplified from genomic DNA by means of the immunoSEQ Assay, a bias-controlled multiplex PCR. Regarding the original processing steps: Within the assay, amplification of reference gene primers was used to estimate how many nucleated cells each sample contained. To quantify the absolute abundance of each unique TCRbeta CDR3 rearrangement, sequence reads were collapsed and filtered. For each sample, productive Simpson clonality was calculated as the square root of Simpson's diversity index over productive rearrangements. The clones in this table, taken by TCRdb from immuneACCESS, are in-frame only. Not every clone is retained; where verified, under half of the shortfall comes from an unresolved V gene, and the cause of the rest is unknown. V and J calls and clone size follow that table, whereas D and trimming were derived from the DNA. The sample includes under 300,000 clones, with 80% to 85% observed a single time. The leading ten clones occupy approximately 3.5% of the sample.

A distance of 20 bases separates the germline ends of V and J, which lose 0 bases and 5 bases respectively. From its cysteine to its phenylalanine, the CDR3 spans 18 amino acids. Solely the CDR3 DNA is kept, with 54 bases framed from the first base. The germline V gene (reference sequence) supplies CDR1 LNHNV and CDR2 YYDKDF. Collaborating institutions collected whole blood in K2EDTA tubes following their own protocols. For TCRbeta analysis, collaborators shipped samples as frozen whole blood, isolated PBMCs, or DNA extracted from either of those sample types. The V and J genes are TRBV15 and TRBJ2-1; tentative D gene TRBD2, with 5 bases matching. The specimen sequenced was peripheral blood. The clonotype was recovered from a woman in her late teens or twenties with acute or convalescent COVID-19. This receptor carries the CDR3 CATSRDRGLLEGDNEQFF. The sequence in DNA is TGTGCCACCAGCAGAGATCGAGGACTTCTCGAGGGAGACAATGAGCAGTTCTTC.